This T cell receptor beta chain derives from a study of T cells after yellow fever vaccination. For the study at large: Fractions of low cell number were prepared using SMART-Seq v4 Ultra Low Input.

The study, taken as a whole, reports: The bulk population could contribute abundant contaminating clonotypes to FACS-sorted repertoires. Peaking faster, on day 5 versus 15, the secondary response was nonetheless weaker. Clonotypes found in both CD4 and CD8 compartments made up a small share.

One entry per CDR3 protein, called by TCRdb with MiXCR from the 5' RACE reads. The repertoire consists of 500,000 to 550,000 distinct CDR3 sequences, with 21% occurring once and the leading ten covering around 16%. The trim removed 4 bases at V and 1 base at J, leaving 12 bases unmatched. This CDR3 comprises 18 residues. Germline CDR1 and CDR2: MNHEY and SVGAGI. Concerning this clonotype: Its specificity is unknown.

Sequencing used PBMCs, obtained roughly 20 days after the first yellow fever vaccination. This sequence joins TRBV6-5 and TRBJ2-2; 7 bases are shared with TRBD1. The TCR was taken from a man younger than 35 who received the YFV17D yellow fever vaccine. The CDR3 protein is CASSSPNSGTENTGELFF. Here the CDR3 DNA reads TGTGCCAGCAGTTCCCCTAATTCCGGGACAGAGAACACCGGGGAGCTGTTTTTT.